These 25 T cell receptor beta chains share one sample of origin, sequenced in a study of cytotoxic CD8 clonotypes in ibrutinib-treated CLL. The method was immunoSEQ multiplex PCR; TCRdb's version includes in-frame clones alone and lacks a portion of them. This sample carries approximately 200,000 clones, over 55% of them seen once, and the ten largest clones take under 15%. Sequencing used PBMCs, obtained after 24 months of ibrutinib treatment. All receptors come from a human donor with chronic lymphocytic leukemia.

In its sample, this clone was seen a few times. V gene TRBV6-6 combines with J gene TRBJ1-5, with D tentatively TRBD1 (5 bases). V was cut by 6 bases and J by 6 bases, with 21 bases left in between. From germline, CDR1 is MNHNY and CDR2 SVGAGI (reference sequence). This CDR3 comprises 16 residues. The CDR3 protein is CASRTLWGGKVQPQHF. CDR3 DNA: TGTGCCAGCAGGACCCTCTGGGGGGGGAAGGTTCAGCCCCAGCATTTT.

The genes are TRBV4-3 and TRBJ1-4, with no clear D. V lost 2 bases and J 5 bases, leaving 12 bases between the germline ends. The germline CDR1 and CDR2 sequences are LGHNA and YSLEER. The CDR3 has 15 amino acids. The CDR3: CASSQSGGINEKLFF. CDR3 sequence (DNA): TGCGCCAGCAGCCAATCCGGAGGTATCAATGAAAAACTGTTTTTT.

V and J are TRBV2 and TRBJ2-1, with no clear D. This CDR3 comprises 13 residues. Germline-derived CDR1 and CDR2 are SNHLY and FYNNEI. Trimming cost V 3 bases and J 6 bases, with 9 bases left between them. As DNA, the CDR3 is TGTGCCAGCAGTGAGTCTAGATTCAATGAGCAGTTCTTC. As protein: CASSESRFNEQFF.

The CDR3 sequence: CASSVPGQEQSAYEQYF. In DNA form, the CDR3 reads TGTGCCAGTAGTGTGCCGGGACAGGAACAGAGTGCCTACGAGCAGTACTTC. The rearrangement joins TRBV19 to TRBJ2-7, with TRBD1 identical over 8 bases. The CDR3 sequence is 17 residues long. Looked up from germline, CDR1 is LNHDA and CDR2 is SQIVND (reference sequence). The ends lost 5 bases at V and 2 bases at J; junction bases unmatched: 14.

In its sample, this clone was seen a few times. The chain joins TRBV27 to TRBJ1-2, with D maybe TRBD1 (6 bases). Trimming left V 3 bases short and J 4 bases short, with 9 bases between. Germline CDR1 is MNHEY and CDR2 is SMNVEV (reference sequence). The CDR3 has 13 amino acids. The CDR3 region has the DNA TGTGCCAGCAGTTTGGCGGACAGCTATGGCTACACCTTC. It translates to CASSLADSYGYTF.

V is TRBV11-2 and J is TRBJ2-7; D gene unclear. V gave up 5 bases and J gave up 0 bases, with 11 bases separating them. The CDR3 sequence is 14 residues long. Germline V gene lookup returns CDR1 SGHAT and CDR2 FQNNGV. CDR3 bases: TGTGCCAGCAGCACCGGAGCTAGCTCCTACGAGCAGTACTTC. Encoded protein: CASSTGASSYEQYF. Using reference TRBV11-2 and TRBJ2-7 for the parts outside the CDR3, the full variable domain is EAGVAQSPRYKIIEKRQSVAFWCNPISGHATLYWYQQILGQGPKLLIQFQNNGVVDDSQLPKDRFSAERLKGVDSTLKIQPAKLEDSAVYLCASSTGASSYEQYFGPGTRLTVT.

This clone showed up just a few times. The chain links TRBV7-2 to TRBJ2-3, with D hard to call. V was trimmed by 2 bases and J by 1 base, leaving 10 bases between them. Per the germline V gene, CDR1 is SGHTA and CDR2 is FQGNSA. This CDR3 region has 15 residues. The CDR3 loop reads CASSLQRLRTDTQYF. The CDR3 nucleotides are TGTGCCAGCAGCTTACAGCGCCTCCGCACAGATACGCAGTATTTT.

This clone was picked up a small number of times. The J gene is TRBJ2-7, the V gene TRBV30, with a tentative D call TRBD1 (6 bases). The CDR3 extends over 14 amino acids. Germline values: CDR1 GTSNPN, CDR2 SVGIG (reference sequence). Trimming stripped 0 bases from V and 5 bases from J, with 14 bases between. CDR3 nucleotides: TGTGCCTGGAGTGTACTTCCAACAGGGAACGAGCAGTACTTC. Protein sequence: CAWSVLPTGNEQYF.

This chain uses TRBV4-3 with TRBJ2-6; D remains unclear. Germline CDR1 LGHNA, CDR2 YSLEER. Between the trimmed V and J ends, which lost 4 bases and 5 bases, there was a span of 9 bases. CDR3 length: 14 amino acids. As DNA, the CDR3 is TGCGCCAGCAGCCCCACCACGTGGGCCAACGTCCTGACTTTC. Translation gives CASSPTTWANVLTF.

The chain has TRBV6-1 and TRBJ1-2; D call uncertain. The CDR3 has 15 amino acids. Trimming removed 0 bases at V and 8 bases at J, with 16 bases between. CDR1 and CDR2 (germline): MNHNS, SASEGT. CDR3 DNA sequence: TGTGCCAGCAGTGAAGCGCGTCGGGGAGTATCAGGCTACACCTTC. It yields the protein CASSEARRGVSGYTF.

The chain combines TRBV15 with TRBJ1-5; D is possibly TRBD1 (5 bases). The V end lost 2 bases, the J end lost 5 bases, and 19 bases lay between the germline ends. This CDR3 region has 17 residues. Germline loops: CDR1 LNHNV, CDR2 YYDKDF (reference sequence). Here the CDR3 reads CATSRSRQLGAHQPQHF. CDR3 nucleotide sequence: TGTGCCACCAGCAGATCCCGACAGCTTGGGGCTCATCAGCCCCAGCATTTT.

J is TRBJ2-7 and V is TRBV15; 9 positions match TRBD2. Germline-derived CDR1 and CDR2 are LNHNV and YYDKDF (reference sequence). V trimming: 4 bases; J trimming: 4 bases; junction bases outside the gene matches: 8. The CDR3 spans 15 residues. For the CDR3, the DNA is TGTGCCACCAGCACGGGGGGGAGCGGGAGGTACGAGCAGTACTTC. Its translation: CATSTGGSGRYEQYF.

V usage is TRBV7-3 and J usage is TRBJ2-1; no definite D call. Germline CDR1 SGHTA, CDR2 FQGTGA. V lost 5 bases to trimming and J lost 1 base, with 12 bases between them. This CDR3 is built from 15 residues. The CDR3 region is CASSLGSRSYNEQFF. The CDR3 bases are TGTGCCAGCAGCCTTGGCTCTAGGTCCTACAATGAGCAGTTCTTC.

The rearrangement links TRBV7-8 to TRBJ2-3; D possibly corresponds to TRBD1 (5 bases). This CDR3 is 16 amino acids long. V dropped 5 bases and J dropped 3 bases, with 18 bases sitting between them. Germline assignment: CDR1 SGHVS and CDR2 FQNEAQ. In DNA, the CDR3 is TGTGCCAGCAGCACCACCGTTAGGGGCTGGACAGATACGCAGTATTTT. Encoded protein: CASSTTVRGWTDTQYF.

This rearrangement joins TRBV7-2 to TRBJ2-1; D gene unclear. V was pared by 5 bases and J by 4 bases, with 3 bases between. Germline CDR1 reads SGHTA; CDR2 reads FQGNSA. CDR3 length: 11 residues. The DNA for the CDR3 is TGTGCCAGCAGCAAGTACAATGAGCAGTTCTTC. It codes for CASSKYNEQFF.

This chain connects TRBV11-2 to TRBJ1-2; 9 nucleotides align to TRBD1. Germline trimming cut 2 bases from V and 6 bases from J; bases unmatched to any gene: 7. CDR1 is SGHAT, CDR2 FQNNGV, per germline. This CDR3 region has 15 residues. DNA of the CDR3: TGTGCCAGCAGCTTAAGGCGGGACAGGGTTAATGGCTACACCTTC. Protein product: CASSLRRDRVNGYTF.

A single count supports this clone. The chain combines TRBV4-1 with TRBJ2-5; 9 bases are shared with TRBD2. J lost 5 bases, V lost 0 bases, and 10 bases had no gene match. CDR1 and CDR2 from the germline V gene are MGHRA and YSYEKL. The CDR3 has 17 residues. DNA for the CDR3: TGCGCCAGCAGCCAAGAGGATCGGCGGGAGGGCCGTGAGACCCAGTACTTC. Protein sequence: CASSQEDRREGRETQYF.

This clone was counted ten times or more. The gene calls are TRBV7-2 and TRBJ1-1, with D possibly being TRBD1 (5 bases). The V end lost 5 bases, the J end lost 4 bases, and 17 bases lay between the germline ends. The CDR3 totals 15 residues. Per germline, CDR1 SGHTA and CDR2 FQGNSA. The DNA of the CDR3 is TGTGCCAGCAGCCTGTACCTTGGGGGGATCACTGAAGCTTTCTTT. Amino acid sequence: CASSLYLGGITEAFF.

V and J are TRBV7-3 and TRBJ2-3; 12 bases fit TRBD1. V lost 5 bases and J lost 10; bases outside the gene matches: 7. This CDR3 spans 14 amino acids. The germline gives CDR1 SGHTA, CDR2 FQGTGA. CDR3 protein: CASSRGTGGSSQYF. For the CDR3, the DNA is TGTGCCAGCAGCCGTGGGACAGGGGGCTCCTCGCAGTATTTT.

The chain recombines TRBV7-2 with TRBJ2-7, with D perhaps TRBD2 (6 bases). Trimming took 3 bases from V and 1 from J, leaving 13 bases between them. The CDR3 is 15 amino acids. CDR1 SGHTA and CDR2 FQGNSA come from the germline V gene. CDR3 in amino acids: CASSLSGGISYEQYF. CDR3 sequence (DNA): TGTGCCAGCAGCTTGAGTGGCGGGATATCCTACGAGCAGTACTTC.

The chain carries TRBV4-3 and TRBJ2-1; D might be TRBD2 (5 bases). Germline CDR1 LGHNA, CDR2 YSLEER. Trimming stripped 0 bases from V and 6 bases from J, with 18 bases between. The CDR3 totals 17 residues. CDR3 protein: CASSQDALRYAGNEQFF. DNA for the CDR3: TGCGCCAGCAGCCAAGATGCCCTACGTTACGCGGGCAATGAGCAGTTCTTC.

This chain joins TRBV2 and TRBJ2-7, with 7 bases matching TRBD1. The CDR3 consists of 14 residues. The V segment lost 7 bases and the J segment 6 bases; nucleotides outside the gene matches: 12. Germline V lookup: CDR1 SNHLY, CDR2 FYNNEI. DNA of the CDR3: TGTGCCAGCACTACGGACAGGTGGTCGGGCGAGCAGTACTTC. It encodes CASTTDRWSGEQYF.

The V gene is TRBV9, the J gene TRBJ2-1; TRBD2 might be the D (6 bases). CDR3 length equals 12 residues. Germline CDR1 and CDR2: SGDLS and YYNGEE. Deletions cut 4 bases from V and 9 bases from J, with 11 bases between. The CDR3 here is CASSISGTEQFF. The CDR3 DNA reads TGTGCCAGCAGCATTAGCGGTACTGAGCAGTTCTTC.

The V gene is TRBV4-1, the J gene TRBJ2-6; D unresolved. CDR3 size: 16 residues. CDR1 is MGHRA and CDR2 is YSYEKL in the germline V gene. Trimming stripped 2 bases from V and 2 bases from J, with 10 bases between. CDR3 in DNA: TGCGCCAGCAGCCAAATTGTTGTGACTGGGGCCAACGTCCTGACTTTC. Translation: CASSQIVVTGANVLTF.

The chain employs TRBV6-5 and TRBJ2-7; 9 bases fit TRBD2. The CDR3 has 14 residues. The trim removed 8 bases at V and 1 base at J, leaving 6 bases unmatched. Germline V lookup: CDR1 MNHEY, CDR2 SVGAGI. The CDR3, as DNA: TGTGCCAGCCGGCGGGAGGGCCCGTCCTACGAGCAGTACTTC. Protein: CASRREGPSYEQYF.